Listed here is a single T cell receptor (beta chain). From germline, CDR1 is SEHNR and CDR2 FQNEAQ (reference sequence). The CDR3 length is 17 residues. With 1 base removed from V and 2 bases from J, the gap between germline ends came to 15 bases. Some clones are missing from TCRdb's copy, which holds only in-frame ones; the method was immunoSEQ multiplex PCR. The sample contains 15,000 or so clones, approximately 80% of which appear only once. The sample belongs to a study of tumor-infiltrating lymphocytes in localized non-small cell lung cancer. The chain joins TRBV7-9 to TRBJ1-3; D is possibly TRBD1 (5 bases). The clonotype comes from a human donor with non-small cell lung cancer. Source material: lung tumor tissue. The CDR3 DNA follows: TGTGCCAGCAGCTTAGGAGTGGGGACGGCCACTGGAAACACCATATATTTT. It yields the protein CASSLGVGTATGNTIYF.